This TCR beta chain was documented in a study of T cell responses to AZD1222 COVID-19 vaccine (dated by TCRdb to about 2021). About the study as a whole: A total of more than 230 trial participants underwent TCR sequencing, of whom 207 received two doses of AZD1222 and about 26 received two doses of the MenACWY control vaccine. Trial participants were enrolled into age subgroups of 18-55, 56-69 and 70-plus years, which contained about 160, 30 and 59 TCR-sequenced participants, respectively.

Remarks on this clone: Its recognized antigen is unknown. The sample holds no much larger clone one base away, and base qualities are not on file.

V sheds 0 bases and J sheds 6 bases, leaving 12 bases between their ends. The germline V gene encodes CDR1 SGHNT and CDR2 YYREEE (reference sequence). The CDR3, cysteine through phenylalanine, is 14 amino acids long. Only the CDR3 DNA stays, 42 bases, in frame from base 1. Study-wide findings and limitations: The whole spike protein was spanned by vaccine-associated CD4 TCRs, and dominant responses were seen in regions 160-218 and 743-854. Conclusions about previously exposed vaccinees are limited because only five to seven AZD1222 recipients were SARS-CoV-2 seropositive at baseline. Most participants were white British and females outnumbered males, and the authors suggested that clonal diversity may have been underestimated. Because no day 14 peak-response samples were available, repertoires were characterized only after the peak T cell response. Nearly half of unique spike-specific TCRs reportedly recognized epitopes outside regions mutated in the B.1.351 and B.1.1.7 variants. In the small 56-69-year group, the increase in depth fell short of significance, most likely because of low power. A significant rise in spike-specific TCR breadth and depth was observed after two AZD1222 doses relative to day 0 and relative to MenACWY recipients.

The intended sense of this specimen's time point label: about 28 days (+/-7) after the second vaccine dose. AZD1222 recipients with second doses at about 4 weeks or about 12 weeks were pooled, because spike-specific TCR depth and breadth did not differ between schedules. Samples from vaccinated people were obtained from the UK trials COV001 and COV002, which included a single-blind randomized controlled phase 2/3 trial of AZD1222 (ChAdOx1 nCoV-19) in healthy adults. For TCRbeta chain sequencing, PBMC samples from trial participants were taken at day 0 and at day 28 after the second dose. The CDR3 regions of human TCRbeta chains were analyzed by immunosequencing. In the authors' own workflow: TCRs in the repertoires were matched against a reference library of SARS-CoV-2-specific TCRs that had been generated with the MIRA antigen-specificity platform. Breadth meant the fraction of unique TCRs that were SARS-CoV-2-associated, whereas depth meant the fraction of total T cells that were SARS-CoV-2-associated. Using the MIRA data, each spike-specific TCR was mapped to the spike region that the TCR reacts to and placed in a CD4 or CD8 class. Log10-transformed breadth and depth values were compared by one-way ANOVA with Sidak's multiple comparisons tests. Sourced from immuneACCESS, this table was stored by TCRdb with only in-frame sequences that have V and J called. A share of the clones is absent; for the studies checked, an unresolved V gene accounts for under half, and the remainder has no known explanation. V and J calls and clone size are as listed in that table; D and trimming were resolved from the DNA. The sample data list 55,000 to 65,000 clones, and about 74% of these were observed just once. Roughly 3.5% of the sample comes from the top ten.

This receptor was obtained from an adult who received the AZD1222 COVID-19 vaccine. The sequenced sample was peripheral blood, obtained 28 days after the second AZD1222 dose. The chain links TRBV5-4 with TRBJ1-2; the D gene is unclear. Read as DNA, the sequence is TGTGCCAGCAGCTTGGGGCAGGCCTTAAATGGCTACACCTTC. The translation is CASSLGQALNGYTF.